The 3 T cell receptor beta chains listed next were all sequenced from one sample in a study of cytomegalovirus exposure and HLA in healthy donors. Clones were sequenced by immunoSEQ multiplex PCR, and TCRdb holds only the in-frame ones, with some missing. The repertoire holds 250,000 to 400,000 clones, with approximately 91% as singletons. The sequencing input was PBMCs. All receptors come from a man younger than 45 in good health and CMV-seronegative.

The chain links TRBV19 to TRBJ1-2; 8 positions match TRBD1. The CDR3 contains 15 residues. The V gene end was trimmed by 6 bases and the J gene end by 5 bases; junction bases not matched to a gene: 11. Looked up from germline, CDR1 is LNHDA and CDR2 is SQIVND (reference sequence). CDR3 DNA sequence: TGTGCCAGTAGGATGGGTTCAGGGGGCGTTTATGGCTACACCTTC. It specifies CASRMGSGGVYGYTF.

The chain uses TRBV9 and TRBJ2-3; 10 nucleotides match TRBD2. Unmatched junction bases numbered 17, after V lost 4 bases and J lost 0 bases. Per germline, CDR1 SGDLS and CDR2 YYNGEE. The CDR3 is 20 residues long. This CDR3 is CASSPLGSGGAESSTDTQYF. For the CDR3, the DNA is TGTGCCAGCAGCCCTCTTGGGAGCGGGGGGGCCGAGAGTAGCACAGATACGCAGTATTTT.

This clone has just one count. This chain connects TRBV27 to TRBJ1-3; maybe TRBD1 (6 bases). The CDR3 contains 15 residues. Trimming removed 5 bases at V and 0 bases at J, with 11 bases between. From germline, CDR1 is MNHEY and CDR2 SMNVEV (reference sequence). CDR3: CASSATGTSGNTIYF. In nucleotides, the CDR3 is TGTGCCAGCAGTGCCACAGGGACCTCTGGAAACACCATATATTTT.